Included here is one TCR beta chain sequence, with context. Autoimmune disease history or systemic immunosuppression barred patients. This entry comes from a study of OX40 agonist ivuxolimab in advanced cancers. Looking at the study overall: Ivuxolimab, which patients received intravenously every 2 weeks, was dosed at 0.01 to 10 mg/kg. Among those treated, three patients had partial responses, one with hepatocellular carcinoma and two with cutaneous melanoma.

V lost 6 bases to trimming and J lost 7 bases; unmatched junction nucleotides: 5. This CDR3 is built from 12 residues. Germline CDR1 and CDR2: MNHEY and SVGAGI. Libraries were prepared by immunoSEQ multiplex PCR; TCRdb keeps only in-frame clonotypes and omits some of them. The sample contains approximately 55,000 clones, 87% of which appear only once. This sequence joins TRBV6-5 and TRBJ2-7; 8 bases agree with TRBD2. The receptor comes from an adult with an advanced solid tumor such as melanoma, head and neck, liver or kidney cancer. The sequencing here drew on CD4+ or CD8+ T cells sorted from blood, taken in a trial of the OX40 agonist ivuxolimab. The CDR3 DNA is TGTGCCAGCAGAATTAGCGGGGCAGAGCAGTACTTC. Residues: CASRISGAEQYF.